The rows below give T cell receptor beta chains drawn from one sample of a study of tumor and adjacent non-tumor tissue in lung cancer. TCRdb re-called the multiplex PCR reads through MiXCR, storing one row per CDR3 protein. The table lists more than 85,000 distinct CDR3 sequences, 75% of them singletons. The sequenced material came from lung tumor tissue. These receptor sequences come from a woman aged 55-70 years with non-small cell lung cancer. Each CDR3 is given with its conserved first and last residue. Fields, in order: J gene, V gene, D gene, clone size, CDR3 length, CDR3 protein, CDR3 DNA. A D gene is named only where the DNA matches it firmly. Part of the rows lack a size; the others show once, few, many or a class for expanded clones.

TRBJ2-1 TRBV11-2 . . 11 CASSLLNEQFF TGTGCTAGCAGCCTCCTGAATGAGCAGTTCTTC
TRBJ1-1 TRBV4-3 . few 14 CASSQVKAITEAFF TGCGCCAGCAGCCAAGTCAAGGCGATCACTGAAGCTTTCTTT
TRBJ1-1 TRBV4-1 TRBD1 . 15 CASSQGQGAIAEAFF TGCGCCAGCAGCCAAGGACAGGGGGCGATTGCTGAAGCTTTCTTC
TRBJ2-7 TRBV11-3 . . 14 CASILDTGTDEQYF TGTGCCAGCATCTTAGATACGGGAACTGACGAGCAGTACTTC
TRBJ1-2 TRBV4-2 . . 14 CASSQEQVGRGHTF TGTGCCAGCAGCCAAGAACAGGTCGGTCGCGGCCACACCTTC
TRBJ2-7 TRBV11-2 TRBD2 . 15 CGSSCGTSGSYELYF TGTGGCAGCAGCTGCGGGACTAGCGGGAGCTACGAGCTGTACTTC
TRBJ2-5 TRBV5-4 . few 15 CASSKGGGERETQYF TGTGCCAGCAGCAAAGGAGGGGGCGAGAGGGAGACCCAGTACTTC
TRBJ2-2 TRBV6-5 . . 14 CASRLGTPYGELFF TGTGCCAGCAGACTGGGAACACCGTACGGGGAGCTGTTTTTT
TRBJ2-2 TRBV11-2 . . 14 CASSIGLNTGELLF TGTGCCAGCAGCATCGGGTTGAACACCGGGGAGCTGTTGTTT
TRBJ1-6 TRBV6-5 . . 15 CASTMTKSYNSSLHF TGTGCGAGCACCATGACGAAGTCATATAATTCATCCCTCCACTTT
TRBJ2-2 TRBV20-1 TRBD2 many 14 CSARWLAGTGELFF TGCAGTGCTAGATGGCTAGCGGGCACCGGGGAGCTGTTTTTT